The clone carrying this T cell receptor (beta chain) was picked up a small number of times. The antigen remains undetermined. TCRdb reanalysed the RT-PCR reads using MiXCR and keeps one entry per CDR3 protein. The sample shows about half a million distinct CDR3 sequences, about 25% of them seen only once. The sample originates from a study of response to subunit inactivated influenza vaccine. General study results and limits: The authors offered the suggestion that each seasonal influenza vaccination recruits few new T cells.

There are 14 residues in the CDR3. Germline CDR1 reads SQVTM; CDR2 reads ANQGSEA. V gave up 6 bases and J gave up 7 bases, with 22 bases separating them. This specimen consisted of CD4+ T cells sorted from PBMCs, obtained roughly 5 days after vaccination. The receptor's source is a man aged 45-65 years who received an inactivated influenza vaccine. This chain links TRBV29-1 with TRBJ2-7, with D possibly being TRBD2 (6 bases). DNA of the CDR3: TGCAGCGTCCGGGAGAGGGTGGGAGGACGTGAGCAGTACTTC. This sequence encodes CSVRERVGGREQYF.